This entry lists 20 T cell receptor beta chains sequenced from one sample in a study of Ad26.COV2.S vaccination and SARS-CoV-2 variants. Treatment specified: over 15 received Ad26.COV2.S at low or high dose, single or two shots; roughly five received placebo; per-sample allocation not given. Repertoires come from day 63 after the first vaccine or placebo injection. Clones were sequenced by immunoSEQ multiplex PCR, and TCRdb holds only the in-frame ones, with some missing. The profile shows some 240,000 clones, around 85% of them singletons. Sequencing used peripheral blood, obtained in a trial of Ad26.COV2.S vaccine versus placebo. These receptors originate from a person between 18 and 65 years old who received the Ad26.COV2.S COVID-19 vaccine or a placebo.

The chain is built from TRBV4-2 and TRBJ1-2, with D maybe TRBD1 (5 bases). Germline-derived CDR1 and CDR2 are LGHNA and YNFKEQ. The CDR3 has 15 amino acids. Trimming removed 0 bases from V and 4 bases from J, with 12 bases in between. The DNA for the CDR3 is TGTGCCAGCAGCCAAGATGTGGCAGGGCGCTATGGCTACACCTTC. It codes for CASSQDVAGRYGYTF.

V and J are TRBV7-2 and TRBJ2-1; D is unclear. Germline CDR1 reads SGHTA; CDR2 reads FQGNSA. This CDR3 region has 16 residues. Trimming left V 5 bases short and J 7 bases short, with 21 bases between. The CDR3 sequence is CASSHPRLPQRNEQFF. DNA of the CDR3: TGTGCCAGCAGCCACCCCAGGCTACCTCAAAGGAATGAGCAGTTCTTC.

In its sample, this clone was seen once. CDR3 coding DNA: TGTGCCAGCAGCTTAGGACAGAACACCATATATTTT. Amino acids: CASSLGQNTIYF. The chain recombines TRBV7-2 with TRBJ1-3, with a weak D call TRBD1 (5 bases). CDR1 is SGHTA, CDR2 FQGNSA, per germline. The V end lost 1 base, the J end lost 7 bases, and 5 bases lay between the germline ends. This CDR3 spans 12 amino acids. The entire variable domain, with the rest obtained from reference TRBV7-2 and TRBJ1-3, is as follows: GAGVSQSPSNKVTEKGKDVELRCDPISGHTALYWYRQSLGQGLEFLIYFQGNSAPDKSGLPSDRFSAERTGGSVSTLTIQRTQQEDSAVYLCASSLGQNTIYFGEGSWLTVV.

The CDR3 loop is CASSRPTSGSKDEQFF. The DNA for the CDR3 is TGCGCCAGCAGCCGCCCGACTAGCGGGAGTAAGGATGAGCAGTTCTTC. V and J are TRBV4-1 and TRBJ2-1; 12 bases match TRBD2. J lost 8 bases, V lost 4 bases, and 9 bases had no gene match. From germline, CDR1 is MGHRA and CDR2 YSYEKL. The CDR3 is 16 amino acids.

The J gene is TRBJ1-2, the V gene TRBV19; TRBD1 matches 10 bases. The CDR3 runs to 15 residues. Germline V gives CDR1 LNHDA, CDR2 SQIVND (reference sequence). After removal of 4 bases from V and 8 bases from J, the junction contained 10 bases not matched to a gene. CDR3 residues: CASSRSGTGVDGYTF. Here the CDR3 DNA reads TGTGCCAGTAGTAGATCCGGGACAGGGGTGGACGGCTACACCTTC.

This chain uses TRBV5-5 with TRBJ1-1, with D possibly being TRBD1 (6 bases). Germline V gene lookup returns CDR1 SGHKS and CDR2 YYEKEE (reference sequence). This CDR3 contains 14 residues. V lost 4 bases and J 4 bases, leaving 14 bases between the germline ends. The CDR3 protein is CASSRDVGGTEAFF. CDR3 bases: TGTGCCAGCAGCCGGGACGTAGGGGGCACTGAAGCTTTCTTT. Full variable domain (remainder filled in from reference TRBV5-5 and TRBJ1-1): DAGVTQSPTHLIKTRGQQVTLRCSPISGHKSVSWYQQVLGQGPQFIFQYYEKEERGRGNFPDRFSARQFPNYSSELNVNALLLGDSALYLCASSRDVGGTEAFFGQGTRLTVV.

This clone appeared once. J is TRBJ2-1 and V is TRBV15; 11 positions match TRBD2. The germline V gene has CDR1 LNHNV and CDR2 YYDKDF (reference sequence). The CDR3 contains 19 residues. Trimming cost V 3 bases and J 6 bases; bases outside gene matches: 16. The CDR3 DNA reads as TGTGCCACCAGCAGTGGGCTAGCGGGAGGCTCCCTCCCCTCCAATGAGCAGTTCTTC. It translates to CATSSGLAGGSLPSNEQFF.

This clone came up many times. V gene TRBV18 combines with J gene TRBJ2-7; D not resolved. CDR1 and CDR2 from the germline V gene are KGHSH and LQKENI. The CDR3 sequence is 15 residues long. V was shortened by 6 bases and J by 0 bases, with 15 bases between the two germline ends. CDR3 region: CASSETIRSSYEQYF. CDR3 in DNA: TGTGCCAGCTCGGAAACCATTAGGAGCTCCTACGAGCAGTACTTC.

The rearrangement links TRBV5-4 to TRBJ2-5, with a weak D call TRBD2 (5 bases). V shed 2 bases and J shed 9 bases, with 11 bases lying between them. Germline CDR1 and CDR2: SGHNT and YYREEE (reference sequence). The CDR3 consists of 12 residues. The CDR3 loop is CASSLDYEAQYF. The CDR3 region has the DNA TGTGCCAGCAGCTTAGACTATGAGGCCCAGTACTTC.

The CDR3 sequence is CASSPPDGTGANEQFF. As DNA, the CDR3 is TGTGCCAGCAGCCCCCCCGACGGGACAGGGGCCAATGAGCAGTTCTTC. The chain has TRBV2 and TRBJ2-1; 10 nucleotides match TRBD1. Germline values: CDR1 SNHLY, CDR2 FYNNEI. Losses at the gene ends were 6 bases for V and 6 bases for J; bases not matched to a gene: 11. The CDR3 runs to 16 residues.

V gene TRBV24-1 combines with J gene TRBJ2-5, with D possibly TRBD2 on 5 matching bases. Trimming left V 3 bases short and J 4 bases short, with 20 bases between. CDR1 is KGHDR and CDR2 is SFDVKD in the germline V gene. The CDR3 consists of 17 residues. The CDR3 nucleotides read TGTGCCACCAGTGATCCCTCGGACTGGCGAATGATAGAGACCCAGTACTTC. Translated, it gives CATSDPSDWRMIETQYF.

This clone was seen more than once but under ten times. The V and J genes are TRBV7-9 and TRBJ1-6, with 8 bases aligning to TRBD1. Losses at the gene ends were 0 bases for V and 7 bases for J; bases not matched to a gene: 14. The CDR3 is 19 residues long. The germline V gene encodes CDR1 SEHNR and CDR2 FQNEAQ (reference sequence). The CDR3 spells CASSLAETGQGYRNSPLHF. The CDR3 DNA is TGTGCCAGCAGCTTAGCAGAAACAGGACAGGGCTATAGGAATTCACCCCTCCACTTT.

The rearrangement uses TRBV6-2 or TRBV6-3 and TRBJ1-1; D gene uncertain. Germline values: CDR1 MNHEY, CDR2 SVGEGT. The CDR3 covers 12 residues. The V end was cut by 2 bases, the J end by 5 bases, with 6 bases between. CDR3 residues: CASSYISTEAFF. CDR3 in DNA: TGTGCCAGCAGTTACATCTCAACTGAAGCTTTCTTT.

The V call is TRBV18, the J call TRBJ2-3; 12 bases line up with TRBD2. CDR1 KGHSH and CDR2 LQKENI come from the germline V gene. V trimming: 5 bases; J trimming: 2 bases; junction bases outside the gene matches: 11. The CDR3 length is 18 residues. CDR3 coding DNA: TGTGCCAGCTCAATAACATGGACTAGCGGGGTGTACACAGATACGCAGTATTTT. Translating it yields CASSITWTSGVYTDTQYF.

The J gene is TRBJ1-2, the V gene TRBV6-5; 7 bases are shared with TRBD1. The V segment lost 6 bases and the J segment 4 bases; nucleotides outside the gene matches: 11. Germline loops: CDR1 MNHEY, CDR2 SVGAGI. This CDR3 is built from 15 residues. DNA of the CDR3: TGTGCCAGCAGATTTGTAGACAGGGAGGGCTATGGCTACACCTTC. It is translated as CASRFVDREGYGYTF.

The rearrangement uses TRBV18 and TRBJ2-5, with TRBD2 matching 7 bases. V shed 3 bases and J 4 bases; nucleotides not matched to a gene: 5. This CDR3 region has 14 residues. Germline CDR1 KGHSH, CDR2 LQKENI. For the CDR3, the DNA is TGTGCCAGCTCACCCCTCAGGGAGGGAGAGACCCAGTACTTC. It translates to CASSPLREGETQYF.

This clone was counted only a few times. CDR3 nucleotides: TGTGCCAGCAGTTTTCGTCGTTCGTGGGACAGCTCCTACGAGCAGTACTTC. The encoded protein is CASSFRRSWDSSYEQYF. The V and J genes are TRBV11-2 and TRBJ2-7, with 7 bases lining up with TRBD1. The V gene end was trimmed by 6 bases and the J gene end by 0 bases; junction bases not matched to a gene: 14. Germline values: CDR1 SGHAT, CDR2 FQNNGV. The CDR3 contains 17 residues.

The rearrangement links TRBV6-2 or TRBV6-3 to TRBJ2-3; 13 nucleotides align to TRBD2. CDR3 length: 16 amino acids. Germline-derived CDR1 and CDR2 are MNHEY and SVGEGT. V trimming: 5 bases; J trimming: 7 bases; junction bases outside the gene matches: 9. The CDR3 coding sequence is TGTGCCAGCAGTCCCTGGACTAGCGGGGGTGGCTATACGCAGTATTTT. It codes for CASSPWTSGGGYTQYF.

CDR3 DNA sequence: TGTGCCATCAGTGGGACTAGCGGAGAATACAATGAGCAGTTCTTC. Its translation is CAISGTSGEYNEQFF. The chain is built from TRBV10-3 and TRBJ2-1, with TRBD2 identical over 10 bases. CDR1 is ENHRY and CDR2 is SYGVKD in the germline V gene. The CDR3 is made up of 15 amino acids. V was pared by 4 bases and J by 4 bases, with 4 bases of the junction left unmatched.

This clone appeared a few times. The V gene is TRBV6-2 or TRBV6-3, the J gene TRBJ1-6; D is ambiguous. Germline CDR1 is MNHEY and CDR2 is SVGEGT. Trimming took off 2 bases at V and 5 bases at J, with 7 bases between the two ends. The length of the CDR3 is 14 residues. DNA for the CDR3: TGTGCCAGCAGTTACATCAGAGATAATTCACCCCTCCACTTT. Its protein product is CASSYIRDNSPLHF.